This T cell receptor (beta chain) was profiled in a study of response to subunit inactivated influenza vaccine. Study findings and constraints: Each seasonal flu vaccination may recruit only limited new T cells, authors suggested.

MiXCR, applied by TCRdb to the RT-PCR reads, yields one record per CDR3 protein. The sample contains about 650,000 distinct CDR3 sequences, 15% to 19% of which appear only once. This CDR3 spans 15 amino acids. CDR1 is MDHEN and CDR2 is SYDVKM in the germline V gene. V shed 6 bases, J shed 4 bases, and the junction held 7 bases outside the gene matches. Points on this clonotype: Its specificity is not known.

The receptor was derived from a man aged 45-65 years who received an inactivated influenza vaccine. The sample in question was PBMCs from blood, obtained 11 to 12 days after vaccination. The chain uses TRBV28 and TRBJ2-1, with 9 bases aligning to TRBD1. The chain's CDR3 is CASRWTGENYNEQFF. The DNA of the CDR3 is TGTGCCAGCAGATGGACAGGGGAAAATTACAATGAGCAGTTCTTC.